Listed here is a single T cell receptor (beta chain). None of the patients had undergone any treatment ahead of thyroid surgery. Authors' data handling: A distant-metastasis classifier for papillary thyroid cancer was built using CDR3 differences across clinicopathological groups. TCRdb re-processed the PCR reads through MiXCR. It is TCRdb's table, rather than the study itself, that gives the V and J calls and clone size. The data contain roughly 2,000 clones, 42% of them singletons. The sample belongs to a study of metastatic and nonmetastatic thyroid tumors. Study-wide background: Patients with malignant and benign thyroid disease provided blood and tumor or nodule tissue, whose repertoires were compared.

The CDR3 covers 15 residues. Germline V lookup: CDR1 SNHLY, CDR2 FYNNEI. Trimming at V came to 5 bases and at J to 6 bases, leaving 6 bases not matched to a gene. The chain combines TRBV2 with TRBJ2-1; 11 nucleotides agree with TRBD1. The sequence was collected from a female donor with papillary thyroid cancer or a benign thyroid nodule (not recorded which). Some clones in this sample may be carry-over from other donors' samples. The sequenced sample was adjacent normal tissue. CDR3 coding DNA: TGTGCCAGCAGTTTAGGACAGGGGGCAAGCAATGAGCAGTTCTTC. Protein sequence: CASSLGQGASNEQFF.